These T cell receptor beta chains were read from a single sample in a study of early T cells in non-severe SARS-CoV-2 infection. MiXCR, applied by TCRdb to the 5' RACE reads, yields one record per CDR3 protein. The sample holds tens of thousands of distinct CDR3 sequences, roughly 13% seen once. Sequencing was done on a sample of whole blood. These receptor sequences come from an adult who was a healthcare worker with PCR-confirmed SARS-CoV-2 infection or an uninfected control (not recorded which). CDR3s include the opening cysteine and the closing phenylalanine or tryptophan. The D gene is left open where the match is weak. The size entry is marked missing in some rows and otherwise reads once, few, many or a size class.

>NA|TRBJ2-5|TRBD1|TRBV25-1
CASSDFEGAGETQYF
TGTGCCAGCAGTGACTTTGAGGGGGCGGGAGAGACCCAGTACTTC
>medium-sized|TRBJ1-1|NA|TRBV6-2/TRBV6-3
CASSFVKNTEAFF
TGTGCCAGCAGCTTTGTTAAGAACACTGAAGCTTTCTTT
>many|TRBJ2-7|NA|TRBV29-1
CSGGDNSYEQYF
TGCAGCGGGGGGGACAACTCCTACGAGCAGTACTTC
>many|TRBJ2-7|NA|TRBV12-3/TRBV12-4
CASSLLMGPHEQYF
TGTGCCAGCAGTTTATTAATGGGGCCACACGAGCAGTACTTC
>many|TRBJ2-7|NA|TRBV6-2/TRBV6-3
CASSYSGSYEQYF
TGTGCCAGCAGTTACTCGGGATCCTACGAGCAGTACTTC
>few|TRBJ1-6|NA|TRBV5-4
CASSSTGTSNSPLHF
TGTGCCAGCAGCTCGACCGGGACAAGCAATTCACCCCTCCACTTT
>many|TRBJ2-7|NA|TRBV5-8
CASSPRGGSYEQYF
TGTGCCAGCAGCCCCCGTGGGGGCTCCTACGAGCAGTACTTC
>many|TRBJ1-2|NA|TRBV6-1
CASSGELFGYTF
TGTGCCAGCAGTGGAGAATTATTTGGCTACACCTTC
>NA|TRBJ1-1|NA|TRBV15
CATSPRDPRLNTEAFF
TGTGCCACCAGCCCCCGCGACCCCAGGCTAAACACTGAAGCTTTCTTT
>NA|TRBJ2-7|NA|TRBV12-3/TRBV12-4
CASRSSRGSYEQYF
TGTGCCAGCAGGTCCTCCCGGGGGTCCTACGAGCAGTACTTC
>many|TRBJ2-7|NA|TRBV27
CASSLRGSYEQYF
TGTGCCAGCAGTTTAAGGGGGAGCTACGAGCAGTACTTC
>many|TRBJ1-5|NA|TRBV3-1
CASSQDRDQPQHF
TGTGCCAGCAGCCAAGATCGAGATCAGCCCCAGCATTTT
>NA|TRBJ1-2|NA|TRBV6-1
CASSEGQLYGYTF
TGTGCCAGCAGTGAAGGACAGCTCTATGGCTACACCTTC
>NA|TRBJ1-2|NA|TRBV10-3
CAISDMAGYTF
TGTGCCATCAGTGACATGGCCGGCTACACCTTC
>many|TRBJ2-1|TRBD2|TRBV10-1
CASSRRGGVDEQFF
TGCGCCAGCAGCCGTAGGGGAGGGGTGGATGAGCAGTTCTTC
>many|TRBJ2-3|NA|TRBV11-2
CASSLDRGTHRYF
TGTGCCAGCAGCTTAGATCGGGGGACCCACCGGTATTTT
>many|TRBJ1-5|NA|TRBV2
CASSDGLSNQPQHF
TGTGCCAGCAGTGATGGGCTTTCAAATCAGCCCCAGCATTTT
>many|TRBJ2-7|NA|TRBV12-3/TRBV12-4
CASSLGQDHYEQYF
TGTGCCAGCAGTTTAGGGCAGGACCACTACGAGCAGTACTTC
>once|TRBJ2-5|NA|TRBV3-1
CASSQELGTQYF
TGTGCCAGCAGCCAAGAGCTAGGGACCCAGTACTTC
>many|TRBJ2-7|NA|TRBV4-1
CASSQRPRGGDRSDEQYF
TGCGCCAGCAGCCAAAGGCCCCGAGGGGGGGACAGGAGCGACGAGCAGTACTTC
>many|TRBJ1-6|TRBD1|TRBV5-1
CASSRDGQVTNSPLHF
TGCGCCAGCAGCAGAGACGGACAGGTGACCAATTCACCCCTCCACTTT
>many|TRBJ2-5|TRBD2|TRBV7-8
CASSLAGGVVETQYF
TGTGCCAGCAGCTTAGCGGGAGGGGTGGTGGAGACCCAGTACTTC
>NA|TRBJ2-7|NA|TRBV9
CASSRQASAYEQYF
TGTGCCAGCAGCAGGCAAGCGTCAGCCTACGAGCAGTACTTC
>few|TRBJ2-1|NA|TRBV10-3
CAISLGTGPYNEQFF
TGTGCCATCAGTCTCGGGACTGGCCCCTACAATGAGCAGTTCTTC
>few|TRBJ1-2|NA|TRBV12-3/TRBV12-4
CASSLTVNYGYTF
TGTGCCAGCAGTTTGACAGTAAACTATGGCTACACCTTC
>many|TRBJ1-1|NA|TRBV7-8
CASSPGPNTEAFF
TGTGCCAGCAGCCCCGGGCCGAACACTGAAGCTTTCTTT
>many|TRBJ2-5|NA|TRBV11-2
CASSLEQLQETQYF
TGTGCCAGCAGCTTAGAACAGCTCCAAGAGACCCAGTACTTC
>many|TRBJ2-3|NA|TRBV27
CASSFISTDTQYF
TGTGCCAGCAGTTTTATTAGCACAGATACGCAGTATTTT
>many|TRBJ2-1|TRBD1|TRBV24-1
CATSDSRTGGDYNEQFF
TGTGCCACCAGTGATTCCCGGACAGGGGGGGACTACAATGAGCAGTTCTTC
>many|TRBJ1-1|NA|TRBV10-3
CAISVGAEAFF
TGTGCCATCAGTGTCGGGGCTGAGGCTTTCTTT
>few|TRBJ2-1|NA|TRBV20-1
CSARDKWNEQFF
TGCAGTGCTAGAGATAAGTGGAATGAGCAGTTCTTC
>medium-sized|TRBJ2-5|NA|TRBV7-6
CASSLELETQYF
TGTGCCAGCAGCTTAGAACTGGAGACCCAGTACTTC
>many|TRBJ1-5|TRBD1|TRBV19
CASSYFRDSSNQPQHF
TGTGCCAGTAGTTATTTCCGGGACAGTAGCAATCAGCCCCAGCATTTT
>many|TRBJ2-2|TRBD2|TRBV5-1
CASSWTSHNTGELFF
TGCGCCAGCAGCTGGACTAGTCACAACACCGGGGAGCTGTTTTTT
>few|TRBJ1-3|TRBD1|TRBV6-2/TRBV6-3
CASTLIGTGTGSSGNTIYF
TGTGCCAGCACCTTAATCGGTACCGGGACAGGGTCCTCTGGAAACACCATATATTTT
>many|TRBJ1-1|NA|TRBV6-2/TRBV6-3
CASSYPDLRSGAFF
TGTGCCAGCAGTTACCCGGACCTTCGGAGCGGAGCTTTCTTT
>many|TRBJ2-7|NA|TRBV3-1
CASSSRQDSYEQYF
TGTGCCAGCAGCTCTCGACAGGATTCCTACGAGCAGTACTTC
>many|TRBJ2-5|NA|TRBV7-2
CASSRFETQYF
TGTGCCAGCAGCAGATTCGAGACCCAGTACTTC
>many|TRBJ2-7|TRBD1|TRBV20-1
CSATRTGEEGEQYF
TGCAGTGCTACTAGGACAGGGGAGGAGGGCGAGCAGTACTTC
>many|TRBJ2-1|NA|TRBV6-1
CASIRVRFLENNEQFF
TGTGCCAGCATTCGAGTAAGGTTCCTTGAAAACAATGAGCAGTTCTTC
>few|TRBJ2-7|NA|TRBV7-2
CASSPLGGTYEQYF
TGTGCCAGCAGCCCCCTTGGGGGGACCTACGAGCAGTACTTC
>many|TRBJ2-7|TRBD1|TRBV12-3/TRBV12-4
CASSLYRGFYEQYF
TGTGCCAGCAGTTTGTACAGGGGATTTTACGAGCAGTACTTC
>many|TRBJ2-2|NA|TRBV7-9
CASSSPGELFF
TGTGCCAGCAGCTCTCCCGGGGAGCTGTTTTTT
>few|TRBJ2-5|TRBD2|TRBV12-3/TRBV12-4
CASSRAGAVKETQYF
TGTGCCAGCAGTAGAGCGGGGGCGGTAAAAGAGACCCAGTACTTC
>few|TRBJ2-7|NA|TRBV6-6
CASTAASYEQYF
TGTGCCAGCACGGCAGCGTCCTACGAGCAGTACTTC
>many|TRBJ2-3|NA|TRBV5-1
CASSVTGSLYTDTQYF
TGCGCCAGCAGCGTAACAGGGAGCCTTTACACAGATACGCAGTATTTT